Listed below are T cell receptor beta chains from one sample, sequenced in a study of post-analysis software for immune sequencing data. TCRdb re-called the PCR reads through MiXCR, storing one row per CDR3 protein. The sample has roughly 600,000 distinct CDR3 sequences; roughly 40% are singletons. Sequenced: blood. The receptor set was obtained from a girl aged 5-17 years with multiple sclerosis. Each CDR3 is given with its conserved first and last residue. A D gene is named only where the DNA matches it firmly. Size is stated for part of the rows, as once, few or many counts, or as a class when the clone is expanded.

TGTGCCAGCAGCCAAGGGACGGATTCCTACAATGAGCAGTTCTTC	CASSQGTDSYNEQFF	.	few	TRBJ2-1	TRBV3-1
TGTGCCAGCAATCCATCCCCAACAGGGGGACAAGAGACCCAGTACTTC	CASNPSPTGGQETQYF	TRBD1	.	TRBJ2-5	TRBV12-3/TRBV12-4
TGTGCCATCAGTGACCAGCGAGACTTCCCAGATACGCAGTATTTT	CAISDQRDFPDTQYF	.	.	TRBJ2-3	TRBV10-3
TGTGCCAGCAGTACCTTGGGGACAGGGGGCAATCAGCCCCAGCATTTT	CASSTLGTGGNQPQHF	TRBD1	.	TRBJ1-5	TRBV2
TGCAGTGCTACGGACAGGAACACAGATGAGCAGTTCTTC	CSATDRNTDEQFF	TRBD1	.	TRBJ2-1	TRBV20-1
TGCAGCGTTACACAGGCCTACGAGCAGTACTTC	CSVTQAYEQYF	.	many	TRBJ2-7	TRBV29-1
TGTGCCAGCAGCTTAAACATGAATCAGCCCCAGCATTTT	CASSLNMNQPQHF	.	few	TRBJ1-5	TRBV7-2
TGCGCCAGCAGCTACGGATTTACTAGCCTGTCCGATGAGCAGTTCTTC	CASSYGFTSLSDEQFF	.	.	TRBJ2-1	TRBV5-1
TGTGCCAGCAGGGCAGCGTACCAAGAGACCCAGTACTTC	CASRAAYQETQYF	.	.	TRBJ2-5	TRBV27
TGCAGTGCTAGGGGGACAGGGAATTATCACACTGAAGCTTTCTTT	CSARGTGNYHTEAFF	TRBD1	.	TRBJ1-1	TRBV20-1
TGCAGTGCTAGAGATTGCCTCGCGGTATCCTACGAGCAGTACTTC	CSARDCLAVSYEQYF	.	.	TRBJ2-7	TRBV20-1
TGTGCCAGCAGCGGGTTTCCCTACGAGCAGTACTTC	CASSGFPYEQYF	.	few	TRBJ2-7	TRBV5-6
TGTGCCACCAGTGATGGGCGGACGCCAGAGCAGTACTTC	CATSDGRTPEQYF	.	.	TRBJ2-7	TRBV24-1
TGTGCCAGCAGTTTTAGCGGGAGGGCCATCCCAGATACGCAGTATTTT	CASSFSGRAIPDTQYF	TRBD2	few	TRBJ2-3	TRBV12-3/TRBV12-4
TGTGCCAGCAGCTTAGCCGAGTTAGGCTCCTACAATGAGCAGTTCTTC	CASSLAELGSYNEQFF	.	few	TRBJ2-1	TRBV7-9
TGTGCCAGCAGCTTAGCGTCAGGGGACGGCTACACCTTC	CASSLASGDGYTF	.	few	TRBJ1-2	TRBV7-2
TGTGCCAGCAGTGAACGTCCGGAGCAGTACTTC	CASSERPEQYF	.	.	TRBJ2-7	TRBV6-1
TGTGCCAGCACGGGGGCCCAGGACTACGAGCAGTACTTC	CASTGAQDYEQYF	.	.	TRBJ2-7	TRBV6-5
TGCAGCGGCGTGAGGGGGGCCACAGATACGCAGTATTTT	CSGVRGATDTQYF	.	many	TRBJ2-3	TRBV29-1
TGCGCCAGCAGCTTGGGCGGCCAATTTTGGCAGAGAAGCTCCTACAATGAGCAGTACTTC	CASSLGGQFWQRSSYNEQYF	.	.	TRBJ2-7	TRBV5-1
TGTGCCAGGGATTCCGGGACAGGGTCCTACGAGCAGTACTTC	CARDSGTGSYEQYF	TRBD1	few	TRBJ2-7	TRBV2
TGTGCCAGCAGCCGGCCGGGACTAGTCAACGAGCAGTACTTC	CASSRPGLVNEQYF	TRBD2	few	TRBJ2-7	TRBV7-8
TGCAGTGCTATCGGTAGCGGGAGGTCTAGGAATGAGCAGTTCTTC	CSAIGSGRSRNEQFF	TRBD2	few	TRBJ2-1	TRBV20-1
TGTGCCATCACCATGGGGGTTAACACTGAAGCTTTCTTT	CAITMGVNTEAFF	.	few	TRBJ1-1	TRBV10-3
TGTGCCAGCAGCTTAGTCGTCCTTAGGCGGGACCTCGAGACCCAGTACTTC	CASSLVVLRRDLETQYF	.	once	TRBJ2-5	TRBV7-9
TGTGCCAGCAGCTTAGCGGGGGGCGCGAACACCGGGGAGCTGTTTTTT	CASSLAGGANTGELFF	.	few	TRBJ2-2	TRBV7-2
TGTGCCATCAGTCCGGACGGTCAAGAGACCCAGTACTTC	CAISPDGQETQYF	.	few	TRBJ2-5	TRBV10-3
TGTGCCAGCAGGAGGGGGCGGACTAGCGGGAATTACTACAATGAGCAGTTCTTC	CASRRGRTSGNYYNEQFF	TRBD2	few	TRBJ2-1	TRBV6-8
TGTGCCAGCAGTTCTAGCGGGAGCCTCTACCAAGAGACCCAGTACTTC	CASSSSGSLYQETQYF	TRBD2	.	TRBJ2-5	TRBV12-3/TRBV12-4
TGTGCCAGCAGCGGTAACAGGGGAGGGCTGATCGGGAGTGAGCAGTTCTTC	CASSGNRGGLIGSEQFF	.	.	TRBJ2-1	TRBV11-3
TGCGCCAGCAGCTTGAGGACTAGCAATGAGCAGTTCTTC	CASSLRTSNEQFF	TRBD2	few	TRBJ2-1	TRBV5-1
TGCAGTGCTAGAGTAGCGGCCTCCACAGATACGCAGTATTTT	CSARVAASTDTQYF	.	.	TRBJ2-3	TRBV20-1
TGTGCCAGCAGCGTCGAGACAGTCTACAATGAGCAGTTCTTC	CASSVETVYNEQFF	.	.	TRBJ2-1	TRBV9
TGCAGTGCTAGGGGAACAGGGAAAGGGGGCAAAAACATTCAGTACTTC	CSARGTGKGGKNIQYF	.	.	TRBJ2-4	TRBV20-1
TGTGCCAGCAGGAAGGGCCACTTACATGAGCAGTTCTTC	CASRKGHLHEQFF	.	.	TRBJ2-1	TRBV12-3/TRBV12-4
TGTGCCAGCAGGGGGACTAGGGGTGAAGCTTTCTTT	CASRGTRGEAFF	.	.	TRBJ1-1	TRBV6-6
TGCAGTGCTAGAGATCAGCGGGAGCTTCGGGGCGGGCAGTACTTC	CSARDQRELRGGQYF	TRBD2	once	TRBJ2-7	TRBV20-1
TGTGCCAGCTCACCACTCCCGGGGGGAGGGCAGCCCCAGCATTTT	CASSPLPGGGQPQHF	.	.	TRBJ1-5	TRBV18
TGCAGCGTTGAAGTGGGGGCGACAGATACGCAGTATTTT	CSVEVGATDTQYF	.	.	TRBJ2-3	TRBV29-1
TGTGCCATCAGTGAAGGACTAGCCGACCGGGACACGCAGTATTTT	CAISEGLADRDTQYF	TRBD2	.	TRBJ2-3	TRBV10-3
TGTGCCAGCAGTTCCCCGTTGGGGGTGAACTATGGCTACACCTTC	CASSSPLGVNYGYTF	.	few	TRBJ1-2	TRBV6-5
TGTGCCAGCAGCTTGGCGGTTGGCAGGGGGTCTTACAATGAGCAGTTCTTC	CASSLAVGRGSYNEQFF	TRBD1	many	TRBJ2-1	TRBV5-6
TGTGCCAGTACGGAAGGGCCTGACAATCAGCCCCAGCATTTT	CASTEGPDNQPQHF	.	.	TRBJ1-5	TRBV12-3/TRBV12-4
TGTGCCAGCAGCCAAGAACAGGGGATTAGCTCCTACGAGCAGTACTTC	CASSQEQGISSYEQYF	TRBD1	.	TRBJ2-7	TRBV4-2
TGTGCCAGCAGTGATGCCGGGACTAGCGGGAGGAATGAGCAGTTCTTC	CASSDAGTSGRNEQFF	TRBD2	.	TRBJ2-1	TRBV2
TGCAGTGCTCCTCAGGCCTATGGCTACACCTTC	CSAPQAYGYTF	.	few	TRBJ1-2	TRBV20-1
TGCGCCAGCAAACGGGGACAGGGGGAGTGGGATGAGCAGTACTTC	CASKRGQGEWDEQYF	TRBD1	.	TRBJ2-7	TRBV5-1
TGTGCCAGCAGCTTACGCCTAACTAGCACAGATACGCAGTATTTT	CASSLRLTSTDTQYF	.	few	TRBJ2-3	TRBV7-2
TGTGCCAGCATCCTAGCGGGAGGCGATGAGCAGTTCTTC	CASILAGGDEQFF	TRBD2	.	TRBJ2-1	TRBV12-3/TRBV12-4
TGTGCCAGCAGCTCAACTAGCGGGCTCCGTCCCTACGAGCAGTACTTC	CASSSTSGLRPYEQYF	TRBD2	.	TRBJ2-7	TRBV13
TGTGCCAGCAGCCAAGCGGCAGCAAGCTACACCTTC	CASSQAAASYTF	.	.	TRBJ1-2	TRBV3-1